The TCR beta chain under discussion was sequenced for a study of blood T cell repertoires in COVID-19. Clones were read by immunoSEQ multiplex PCR, and TCRdb kept only the in-frame ones, dropping some. The table lists about 55,000 clones, around 89% of them singletons, with approximately 1.3% in the top ten. Germline CDR1 SQVTM, CDR2 ANQGSEA. This CDR3 has 13 amino acids. V gave up 7 bases and J gave up 8 bases, with 17 bases separating them. This receptor was identified in a man in his 60s with acute or convalescent COVID-19. The genes are TRBV29-1 and TRBJ1-4; D is perhaps TRBD1 (6 bases). The specimen was peripheral blood. CDR3 nucleotide sequence: TGCAGCGCCGTAGTACAGGGAGGGGAAAAACTGTTTTTT. As protein: CSAVVQGGEKLFF.